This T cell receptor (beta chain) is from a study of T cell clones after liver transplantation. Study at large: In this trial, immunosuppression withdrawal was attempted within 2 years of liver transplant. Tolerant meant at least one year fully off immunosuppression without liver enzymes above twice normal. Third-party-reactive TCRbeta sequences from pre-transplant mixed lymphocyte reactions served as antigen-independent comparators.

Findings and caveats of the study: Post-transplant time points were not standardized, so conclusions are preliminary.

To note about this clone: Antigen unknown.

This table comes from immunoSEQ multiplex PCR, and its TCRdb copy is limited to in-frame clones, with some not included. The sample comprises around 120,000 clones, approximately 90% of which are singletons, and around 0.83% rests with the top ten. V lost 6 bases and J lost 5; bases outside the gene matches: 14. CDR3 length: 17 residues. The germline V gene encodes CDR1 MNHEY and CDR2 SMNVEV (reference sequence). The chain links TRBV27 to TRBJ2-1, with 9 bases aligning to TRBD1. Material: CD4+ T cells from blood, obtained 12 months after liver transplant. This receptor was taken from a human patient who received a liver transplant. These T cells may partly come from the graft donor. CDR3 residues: CASRGTGTYVRDNEQFF. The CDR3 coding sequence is TGTGCCAGCAGGGGGACAGGGACCTACGTAAGGGACAATGAGCAGTTCTTC.